This T cell receptor beta chain was documented in a study of T-cell reconstitution after alpha-beta-depleted transplantation in children. Study-level findings and limits: When one year had passed after transplant, most T-cell counts and diversity came from newly produced T cells. The origin of alpha-beta T cells about two months after transplant was reportedly several hundred expanded graft clones.

Unique molecular identifiers were incorporated during preparation of the TCRbeta library. TCRdb re-derived calls from the PCR reads in MiXCR, one entry per CDR3 protein. Among approximately 400,000 distinct CDR3 sequences listed, around 16% were seen once. This clonotype was seen more than once but under ten times. The antigen is not known. CDR1 SGHRS and CDR2 YFSETQ come from the germline V gene. The CDR3 spans 18 residues. With V trimmed by 2 bases and J by 7 bases, 20 bases remained unmatched. The J gene is TRBJ2-7, the V gene TRBV5-1; 8 bases fit TRBD2. The origin of this receptor is a boy younger than two who had a stem cell transplant for Wiskott-Aldrich syndrome, so the T cells may come from the graft donor. Source: PBMCs, mostly from graft donor cells, taken 360 days after TCRalphabeta/CD19-depleted stem cell transplant. The CDR3 loop is CASSLREGSLVPIREQYF. The CDR3 DNA reads as TGCGCCAGCAGCTTACGGGAGGGCTCCCTCGTCCCAATACGAGAGCAGTACTTC.